This passage covers 15 T cell receptor beta chains from one sample sequenced in a study of cytomegalovirus exposure and HLA in healthy donors. Profiling relied on immunoSEQ multiplex PCR, and the TCRdb table lists in-frame clones only, not all of them. Of about 190,000 clones in the sample, 86% were seen once. Sequencing used PBMCs. The receptors derive from a woman younger than 30 in good health and CMV-seronegative.

V is TRBV6-4 and J is TRBJ2-1; TRBD2 matches 11 bases. The germline V gene encodes CDR1 MRHNA and CDR2 SNTAGT. V trimming: 9 bases; J trimming: 9 bases; junction bases outside the gene matches: 7. The CDR3 is 13 amino acids. The CDR3 sequence: CASLAGGPCEQFF. CDR3 nucleotides: TGTGCCAGTTTAGCGGGAGGGCCTTGTGAGCAGTTCTTC.

This clone appeared a single time. The V call is TRBV19, the J call TRBJ2-7; the match to TRBD1 covers 7 bases. Germline V lookup: CDR1 LNHDA, CDR2 SQIVND (reference sequence). The ends lost 8 bases at V and 0 bases at J; junction bases unmatched: 7. The CDR3 has 14 amino acids. CDR3 nucleotides: TGTGCCAGTGCCCTCGGGACAGCCTCCTACGAGCAGTACTTC. Encoded protein: CASALGTASYEQYF.

This sequence joins TRBV4-1 and TRBJ2-7; D may be TRBD2 (5 bases). V was cut by 1 base and J by 4 bases, with 11 bases left in between. The CDR3 consists of 14 residues. Germline CDR1 and CDR2: MGHRA and YSYEKL. The CDR3 nucleotides are TGCGCCAGCAGCCAAGGGCCTAGCTCGTACGAGCAGTACTTC. This translates into CASSQGPSSYEQYF.

This rearrangement joins TRBV5-1 to TRBJ1-4; 7 nucleotides match TRBD1. The V segment lost 4 bases and the J segment 0 bases; nucleotides outside the gene matches: 6. The CDR3 runs 16 residues. CDR1 and CDR2 from the germline V gene are SGHRS and YFSETQ. The CDR3: CASSRDRPATNEKLFF. The CDR3, as DNA: TGCGCCAGCAGCAGGGACAGACCCGCAACTAATGAAAAACTGTTTTTT.

The sample holds one count of this clone. The chain recombines TRBV5-1 with TRBJ2-7; perhaps TRBD2 as D (6 bases). Germline assignment: CDR1 SGHRS and CDR2 YFSETQ. The CDR3 is 16 amino acids. V lost 4 bases to trimming and J lost 2 bases, with 19 bases between them. The CDR3 sequence is CASSPGDRIHPYEQYF. The CDR3 region has the DNA TGCGCCAGCAGCCCGGGGGACCGAATACACCCCTACGAGCAGTACTTC.

The rearrangement uses TRBV14 and TRBJ2-7; the D gene is possibly TRBD1 (6 bases). There are 15 residues in the CDR3. The V end was cut by 5 bases, the J end by 0 bases, with 14 bases between. CDR1 and CDR2 (germline): SGHDN, FVKESK. The CDR3 spells CASSSRGHNSYEQYF. The CDR3 nucleotides read TGTGCCAGCAGCTCTCGGGGACATAACTCCTACGAGCAGTACTTC.

This sequence joins TRBV6-5 and TRBJ2-7; 12 bases match TRBD1. Germline CDR1 MNHEY, CDR2 SVGAGI. The CDR3 sequence is 15 residues long. Trimming cost V 2 bases and J 5 bases; bases outside gene matches: 4. In nucleotides, the CDR3 is TGTGCCAGCAGTTACCCCGGGACAGGGGGCAACGAGCAGTACTTC. This encodes CASSYPGTGGNEQYF.

The J gene is TRBJ1-2, the V gene TRBV18, with 9 bases lining up with TRBD1. Per germline, CDR1 KGHSH and CDR2 LQKENI. V was pared by 5 bases and J by 1 base, with 5 bases of the junction left unmatched. CDR3 length: 15 residues. Here the CDR3 reads CASSTTGGDNYGYTF. The CDR3 nucleotides are TGTGCCAGCTCAACAACAGGGGGCGATAACTATGGCTACACCTTC.

J is TRBJ2-7 and V is TRBV4-1; 7 positions agree with TRBD1. CDR3 length: 16 residues. With V trimmed by 0 bases and J by 1 base, 6 bases remained unmatched. In germline, CDR1 is MGHRA, CDR2 YSYEKL. CDR3 sequence reads: CASSQDWRQGSYEQYF. The CDR3, as DNA: TGCGCCAGCAGCCAAGATTGGCGACAGGGATCCTACGAGCAGTACTTC.

The CDR3 is CASRWGRDEQYF. The CDR3 DNA reads TGTGCCAGCCGGTGGGGCAGGGACGAGCAGTACTTC. J is TRBJ2-7 and V is TRBV25-1; D perhaps matches TRBD1 (5 bases). Per the germline V gene, CDR1 is MGHDK and CDR2 is SYGVNS. Trimming took off 8 bases at V and 5 bases at J, with 13 bases between the two ends. The CDR3 length is 12 residues.

The chain joins TRBV6-6 to TRBJ2-7; TRBD2 aligns across 10 bases. In germline, CDR1 is MNHNY, CDR2 SVGAGI (reference sequence). Trimming took 8 bases from V and 3 from J; bases not matched to a gene: 4. The CDR3 is 13 amino acids. DNA for the CDR3: TGTGCCAGCCACAGCGGGGGGGTCTACGAGCAGTACTTC. Translated, it gives CASHSGGVYEQYF.

CDR3 sequence (DNA): TGCAGTGCTTTGACAGGGCTTGAAGCTTTCTTT. This encodes CSALTGLEAFF. The V and J genes are TRBV20-1 and TRBJ1-1; 7 bases agree with TRBD1. V dropped 5 bases and J dropped 7; count of bases not matched to a gene: 4. This CDR3 spans 11 amino acids. CDR1 and CDR2 (germline): DFQATT, SNEGSKA (reference sequence).

The CDR3 reads CASSVRLNPNTEAFF. DNA of the CDR3: TGTGCCAGCAGTGTAAGACTGAACCCAAACACTGAAGCTTTCTTT. The V call is TRBV2, the J call TRBJ1-1; D remains ambiguous. Trimming took off 4 bases at V and 2 bases at J, with 14 bases between the two ends. Germline V gene data show CDR1 as SNHLY and CDR2 as FYNNEI. This CDR3 is 15 amino acids long.

This clone came up many times. This chain connects TRBV6-4 to TRBJ2-5, with TRBD2 identical over 11 bases. The CDR3 totals 15 residues. Germline CDR1 reads MRHNA; CDR2 reads SNTAGT. The V segment lost 4 bases and the J segment 1 base; nucleotides outside the gene matches: 2. CDR3 bases: TGTGCCAGCAGTGCACTAGCGGGGGCCCAAGAGACCCAGTACTTC. Translating it yields CASSALAGAQETQYF.

As concerns this clone: The same CDR3 is also encoded by other DNA sequences in this sample. V usage is TRBV7-9 and J usage is TRBJ1-3; a possible D gene is TRBD1 (5 bases). The V gene's germline CDR1 is SEHNR and CDR2 FQNEAQ (reference sequence). Trimming took off 5 bases at V and 4 bases at J, with 12 bases between the two ends. There are 14 residues in the CDR3. The CDR3 DNA sequence: TGTGCCAGCAGCCTGGCAGGGTCCGGAAACACCATATATTTT. Translated, it gives CASSLAGSGNTIYF.